Each of the 27 T cell receptor beta chains below was sequenced from the same sample in a study of T cells in localized non-small cell lung cancer. Profiling relied on immunoSEQ multiplex PCR, and the TCRdb table lists in-frame clones only, not all of them. The sample lists about 82,000 clones, over 60% occurring once. The sequences come from PBMCs, collected before any cancer treatment. Every receptor here comes from a man aged 40-75 years with stage II squamous cell lung carcinoma.

The chain has TRBV5-4 and TRBJ2-7; unclear D gene. The CDR3 has 14 residues. With 4 bases removed from V and 7 bases from J, the gap between germline ends came to 18 bases. Looked up from germline, CDR1 is SGHNT and CDR2 is YYREEE (reference sequence). The CDR3 DNA follows: TGTGCCAGCAGCCTGGACCTCAATGAGTGGGAGCAGTACTTC. It translates to CASSLDLNEWEQYF.

The chain has TRBV6-6 and TRBJ2-3, with D unresolved. The CDR3 has 12 amino acids. Germline CDR1 MNHNY, CDR2 SVGAGI (reference sequence). Trimming removed 4 bases from V and 6 bases from J, with 8 bases in between. The CDR3 DNA reads TGTGCCAGCAGTTTCACGGCGGATACGCAGTATTTT. It codes for CASSFTADTQYF.

The chain employs TRBV9 and TRBJ1-4; D unclear. The CDR3 is made up of 14 amino acids. V was cut by 4 bases and J by 2 bases, with 9 bases left in between. In germline, CDR1 is SGDLS, CDR2 YYNGEE. The CDR3 is CASSRPPTNEKLFF. The CDR3 DNA is TGTGCCAGCAGCCGACCCCCGACTAATGAAAAACTGTTTTTT.

This clone has a single count. The chain couples TRBV4-2 to TRBJ2-3, with no clear D. Trimming left V 0 bases short and J 2 bases short, with 6 bases between. This CDR3 has 14 residues. Germline CDR1 and CDR2: LGHNA and YNFKEQ. CDR3 nucleotides: TGTGCCAGCAGCCAAGATAGGGCCACAGATACGCAGTATTTT. This encodes CASSQDRATDTQYF.

The genes are TRBV6-1 and TRBJ2-1; D is uncertain. This CDR3 comprises 16 residues. Germline CDR1 MNHNS, CDR2 SASEGT. V was shortened by 2 bases and J by 2 bases, with 13 bases between the two germline ends. CDR3 DNA sequence: TGTGCCAGCAGTGAATGGGGTCAAGGGACCTACAATGAGCAGTTCTTC. Protein: CASSEWGQGTYNEQFF.

This clone was found once. The chain employs TRBV6-6 and TRBJ2-7; 9 positions match TRBD2. CDR3 length: 14 amino acids. V lost 8 bases and J lost 3; bases outside the gene matches: 8. Germline V gene sequence: CDR1 MNHNY, CDR2 SVGAGI (reference sequence). The CDR3 DNA is TGTGCCAGCCAAACGGCGGGGGGGCGCTACGAGCAGTACTTC. This translates into CASQTAGGRYEQYF.

The chain recombines TRBV5-5 with TRBJ2-7; TRBD2 agrees at 7 bases. Germline-derived CDR1 and CDR2 are SGHKS and YYEKEE (reference sequence). The CDR3 length is 14 residues. Trimming removed 4 bases from V and 3 bases from J; junction bases left unmatched: 7. The CDR3 DNA follows: TGTGCCAGCAGCGCGGGGCTAGCGGTCTACGAGCAGTACTTC. Protein product: CASSAGLAVYEQYF.

The V gene is TRBV30, the J gene TRBJ1-1; D unclear. Germline values: CDR1 GTSNPN, CDR2 SVGIG (reference sequence). Trimming stripped 4 bases from V and 3 bases from J, with 12 bases between. There are 13 residues in the CDR3. The CDR3 spells CAWMFRGDTEAFF. The CDR3 nucleotides are TGTGCCTGGATGTTCCGAGGTGACACTGAAGCTTTCTTT.

J is TRBJ1-1 and V is TRBV7-9; 8 bases line up with TRBD1. Trimming took 3 bases from V and 2 from J; bases not matched to a gene: 2. CDR3 length equals 14 residues. Per germline, CDR1 SEHNR and CDR2 FQNEAQ (reference sequence). In DNA form, the CDR3 reads TGTGCCAGCAGCTTGGGACAGGTAAACACTGAAGCTTTCTTT. Translated: CASSLGQVNTEAFF. The full variable domain, with the rest looked up from reference TRBV7-9 and TRBJ1-1, is DTGVSQNPRHKITKRGQNVTFRCDPISEHNRLYWYRQTLGQGPEFLTYFQNEAQLEKSRLLSDRFSAERPKGSFSTLEIQRTEQGDSAMYLCASSLGQVNTEAFFGQGTRLTVV.

The chain couples TRBV9 to TRBJ2-1, with 8 bases fitting TRBD2. The CDR3 extends over 14 amino acids. The germline gives CDR1 SGDLS, CDR2 YYNGEE. Losses at the gene ends were 5 bases for V and 6 bases for J; bases not matched to a gene: 7. The CDR3 DNA reads as TGTGCCAGCAGTCTTAGCGGGGAGTTCAATGAGCAGTTCTTC. It is translated as CASSLSGEFNEQFF.

The chain employs TRBV2 and TRBJ1-2; 7 bases are a match to TRBD1. Germline trimming cut 6 bases from V and 7 bases from J; bases unmatched to any gene: 5. The CDR3 is 12 residues long. Germline lookup yields CDR1 SNHLY and CDR2 FYNNEI. The CDR3 DNA sequence: TGTGCCAGCAGCGCCGGGACAGCTGGCTACACCTTC. This codes for CASSAGTAGYTF.

The rearrangement uses TRBV5-6 and TRBJ1-2, with no clear D. Germline CDR1 and CDR2: SGHDT and YYEEEE. CDR3 length: 13 residues. Between the trimmed V and J ends, which lost 4 bases and 5 bases, there was a span of 12 bases. CDR3 coding DNA: TGTGCCAGCAGCACGGGATGGGGATATGGCTACACCTTC. This codes for CASSTGWGYGYTF.

This chain connects TRBV19 to TRBJ2-1; maybe TRBD2 (6 bases). CDR1 is LNHDA and CDR2 is SQIVND in the germline V gene (reference sequence). V was clipped by 3 bases and J by 0 bases, with 9 bases between them. CDR3 length equals 15 residues. The DNA of the CDR3 is TGTGCCAGTAGTATCCCGGGGGACTCCTACAATGAGCAGTTCTTC. It codes for CASSIPGDSYNEQFF.

The chain has TRBV19 and TRBJ2-2; 11 nucleotides agree with TRBD1. The V and J ends lost 7 bases and 4 bases, in that order; junction bases with no gene match: 5. There are 15 residues in the CDR3. Germline V gene data show CDR1 as LNHDA and CDR2 as SQIVND (reference sequence). CDR3 region: CASIRTGGRTGELFF. The CDR3 DNA sequence: TGTGCCAGTATCAGGACAGGGGGCCGCACCGGGGAGCTGTTTTTT. Variable domain in full (rest from reference TRBV19 and TRBJ2-2): DGGITQSPKYLFRKEGQNVTLSCEQNLNHDAMYWYRQDPGQGLRLIYYSQIVNDFQKGDIAEGYSVSREKKESFPLTVTSAQKNPTAFYLCASIRTGGRTGELFFGEGSRLTVL.

The chain employs TRBV6-6 and TRBJ2-3, with D perhaps TRBD1 (5 bases). Trimming cost V 6 bases and J 0 bases, with 10 bases left between them. Germline V lookup: CDR1 MNHNY, CDR2 SVGAGI (reference sequence). This CDR3 comprises 14 residues. The CDR3 reads CASRVTASTDTQYF. CDR3 DNA sequence: TGTGCCAGCAGGGTGACAGCGAGCACAGATACGCAGTATTTT.

This clone appeared once. The chain joins TRBV4-1 to TRBJ2-3; D is uncertain. This CDR3 is built from 14 residues. Germline values: CDR1 MGHRA, CDR2 YSYEKL. Trimming took off 0 bases at V and 2 bases at J, with 6 bases between the two ends. The CDR3 region is CASSQDWNTDTQYF. In nucleotides, the CDR3 is TGCGCCAGCAGCCAAGATTGGAACACAGATACGCAGTATTTT.

The CDR3 sequence: CASSVDPTPADTQYF. The CDR3 coding sequence is TGTGCCAGCAGCGTAGATCCCACTCCGGCCGATACGCAGTATTTT. This sequence joins TRBV9 and TRBJ2-3; D not certain. The CDR3 spans 15 residues. Germline assignment: CDR1 SGDLS and CDR2 YYNGEE. V dropped 0 bases and J dropped 6 bases, with 14 bases sitting between them.

The V gene is TRBV9, the J gene TRBJ2-5; D possibly matches TRBD1 or TRBD2 (5 bases each). In germline, CDR1 is SGDLS, CDR2 YYNGEE. Between the trimmed V and J ends, which lost 1 base and 2 bases, there was a span of 12 bases. CDR3 length: 15 residues. The CDR3 here is CASSVSEGWQETQYF. In DNA, the CDR3 is TGTGCCAGCAGCGTATCCGAGGGGTGGCAAGAGACCCAGTACTTC.

V gene TRBV27 combines with J gene TRBJ2-1; D is uncertain. With 3 bases removed from V and 8 bases from J, the gap between germline ends came to 11 bases. The germline V gene has CDR1 MNHEY and CDR2 SMNVEV (reference sequence). The CDR3 totals 13 residues. CDR3 in DNA: TGTGCCAGCAGTTTCGTAGCCTGGGATGAGCAGTTCTTC. Residues: CASSFVAWDEQFF.

This clone was recorded once. The rearrangement joins TRBV9 to TRBJ2-4, with 8 positions matching TRBD1. There are 15 residues in the CDR3. Germline V gene data show CDR1 as SGDLS and CDR2 as YYNGEE. V shed 4 bases and J 3 bases; nucleotides not matched to a gene: 6. The CDR3 spells CASSPQGASKNIQYF. In nucleotides, the CDR3 is TGTGCCAGCAGCCCCCAGGGGGCTAGCAAAAACATTCAGTACTTC.

This rearrangement joins TRBV6-6 to TRBJ2-7; tentative D call: TRBD2 (6 bases). This CDR3 is 14 amino acids long. Trimming pared 5 bases from V and 0 bases from J, leaving 11 bases between. CDR1 and CDR2 from the germline V gene are MNHNY and SVGAGI (reference sequence). The CDR3 loop is CASSRDFDSYEQYF. The CDR3 DNA is TGTGCCAGCAGTCGGGACTTTGACTCCTACGAGCAGTACTTC.

The chain uses TRBV10-3 and TRBJ1-2; no reliable D call. Germline CDR1 is ENHRY and CDR2 is SYGVKD. V gave up 0 bases and J gave up 6 bases, with 8 bases separating them. The CDR3 has 13 amino acids. CDR3 sequence: CAISESRTHGYTF. The CDR3 nucleotides are TGTGCCATCAGTGAGTCTCGGACCCATGGCTACACCTTC.

This clone was found once. CDR3 loop: CASSLWGGQPQHF. The CDR3 DNA is TGTGCCAGCAGTTTATGGGGGGGACAGCCCCAGCATTTT. The gene calls are TRBV27 and TRBJ1-5; D is possibly TRBD1 (5 bases). The CDR3 spans 13 residues. Trimming cost V 1 base and J 7 bases, with 8 bases left between them. Germline CDR1 reads MNHEY; CDR2 reads SMNVEV (reference sequence).

The CDR3 DNA reads TGCGCCAGCAGCCCCAGGGGGGCTTACAATGAGCAGTTCTTC. Protein: CASSPRGAYNEQFF. The chain is built from TRBV4-1 and TRBJ2-1; D might be TRBD1 (7 bases). CDR1 and CDR2 (germline): MGHRA, YSYEKL. The CDR3 extends over 14 amino acids. The V gene lost 4 bases and the J gene lost 4 bases, with 11 bases spanning the gap.

V is TRBV7-8 and J is TRBJ2-7; 13 bases match TRBD2. The germline V gene has CDR1 SGHVS and CDR2 FQNEAQ. CDR3 length equals 18 residues. V lost 3 bases, J lost 0 bases, and 8 bases stayed unmatched. In nucleotides, the CDR3 is TGTGCCAGCAGCTTGACTAGCGGGAGGCGACCTGGCTCCTACGAGCAGTACTTC. Translating it yields CASSLTSGRRPGSYEQYF.

The J gene is TRBJ2-7, the V gene TRBV27; 13 bases fit TRBD2. This CDR3 has 14 amino acids. Germline lookup yields CDR1 MNHEY and CDR2 SMNVEV (reference sequence). V lost 5 bases to trimming and J lost 6 bases; unmatched junction nucleotides: 4. CDR3 in DNA: TGTGCCAGCAGTGCCCGACTAGCGGGAGGCGAGCAGTACTTC. Translated, it gives CASSARLAGGEQYF.

The V and J genes are TRBV5-6 and TRBJ2-1, with TRBD2 matching 12 bases. Germline-derived CDR1 and CDR2 are SGHDT and YYEEEE. Germline trimming cut 5 bases from V and 10 bases from J; bases unmatched to any gene: 10. The CDR3 runs to 15 residues. Here the CDR3 DNA reads TGTGCCAGCAGGACACTAGCGGGGGGAAACGGGGAGCAGTTCTTC. The encoded protein is CASRTLAGGNGEQFF.